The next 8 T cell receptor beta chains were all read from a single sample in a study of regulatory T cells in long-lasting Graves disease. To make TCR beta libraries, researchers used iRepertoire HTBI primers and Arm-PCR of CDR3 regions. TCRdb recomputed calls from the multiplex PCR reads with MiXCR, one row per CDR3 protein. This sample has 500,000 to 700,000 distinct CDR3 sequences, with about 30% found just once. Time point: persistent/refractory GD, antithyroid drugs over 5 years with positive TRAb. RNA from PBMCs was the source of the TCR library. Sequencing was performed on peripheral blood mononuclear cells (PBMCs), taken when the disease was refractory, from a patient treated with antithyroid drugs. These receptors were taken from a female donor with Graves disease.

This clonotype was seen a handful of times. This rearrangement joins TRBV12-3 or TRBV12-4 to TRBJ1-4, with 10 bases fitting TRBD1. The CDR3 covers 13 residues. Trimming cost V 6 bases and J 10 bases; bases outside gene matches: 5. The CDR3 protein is CASRPRTGGKLFF. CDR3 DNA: TGTGCCAGCAGACCTCGGACAGGGGGAAAACTGTTTTTT.

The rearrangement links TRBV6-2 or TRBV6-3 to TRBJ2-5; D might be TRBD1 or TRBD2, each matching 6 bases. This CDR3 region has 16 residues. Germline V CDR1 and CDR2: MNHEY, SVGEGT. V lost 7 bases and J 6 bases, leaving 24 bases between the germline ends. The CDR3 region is CASTPKGGLPRKTQYF. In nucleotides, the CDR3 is TGTGCCAGCACGCCAAAAGGGGGGCTGCCTCGAAAGACCCAGTACTTC.

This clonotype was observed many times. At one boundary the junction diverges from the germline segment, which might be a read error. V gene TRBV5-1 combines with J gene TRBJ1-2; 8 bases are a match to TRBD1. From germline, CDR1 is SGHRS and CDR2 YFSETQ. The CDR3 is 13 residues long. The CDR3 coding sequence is TGTGCCAGCAGCCGGGACAGGTCCTATGGCTACACCTTC. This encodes CASSRDRSYGYTF.

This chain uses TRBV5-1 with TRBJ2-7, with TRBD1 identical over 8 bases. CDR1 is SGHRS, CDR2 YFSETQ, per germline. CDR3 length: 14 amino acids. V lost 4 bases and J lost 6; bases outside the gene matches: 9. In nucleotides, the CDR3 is TGCGCCAGCAGCCTCGCCGGACAGGGCGGCGAGCAGTACTTC. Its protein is CASSLAGQGGEQYF.

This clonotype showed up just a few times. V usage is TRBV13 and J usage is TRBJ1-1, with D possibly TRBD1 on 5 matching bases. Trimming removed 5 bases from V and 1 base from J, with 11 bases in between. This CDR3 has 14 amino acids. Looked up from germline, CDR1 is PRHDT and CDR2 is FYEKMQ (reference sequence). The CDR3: CASSQGDRNTEAFF. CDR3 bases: TGTGCCAGCAGCCAGGGAGACCGGAACACTGAAGCTTTCTTT.

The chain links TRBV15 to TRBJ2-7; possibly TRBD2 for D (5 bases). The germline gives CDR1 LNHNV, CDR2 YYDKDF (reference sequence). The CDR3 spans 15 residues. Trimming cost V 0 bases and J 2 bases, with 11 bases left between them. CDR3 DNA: TGTGCCACCAGCAGAGATGACGGGAAAACCTACGAGCAGTACTTC. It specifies CATSRDDGKTYEQYF.

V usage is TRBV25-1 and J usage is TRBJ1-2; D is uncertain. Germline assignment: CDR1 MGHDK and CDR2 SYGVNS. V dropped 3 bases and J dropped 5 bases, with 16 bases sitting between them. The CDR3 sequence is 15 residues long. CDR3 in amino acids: CASSDLGRGKYGYTF. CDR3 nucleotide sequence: TGTGCCAGCAGTGACCTGGGGAGAGGGAAGTATGGCTACACCTTC.

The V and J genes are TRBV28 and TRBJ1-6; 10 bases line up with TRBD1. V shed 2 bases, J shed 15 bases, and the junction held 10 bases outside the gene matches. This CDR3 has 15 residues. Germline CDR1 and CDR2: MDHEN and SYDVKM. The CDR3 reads CASSLAPDRGSVLHF. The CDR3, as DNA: TGTGCCAGCAGTTTAGCCCCGGACAGGGGGTCAGTCCTCCACTTT. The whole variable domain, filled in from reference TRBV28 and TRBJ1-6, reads DVKVTQSSRYLVKRTGEKVFLECVQDMDHENMFWYRQDPGLGLRLIYFSYDVKMKEKGDIPEGYSVSREKKERFSLILESASTNQTSMYLCASSLAPDRGSVLHFGNGTRLTVT.